This T cell receptor beta chain stems from a study of shared clonotypes between healthy human individuals. Across the study: A donor's plate count was three for CD4 naive and three for CD4 memory; CD8 naive had two and CD8 memory one. General study points: The study drew on few donors, limiting represented genetic and exposure-history diversity. Compared with clonotypes that all four donors shared, non-shared clonotypes had lower generation probabilities. Among a few donors, roughly 5% of naive CD4 clonotypes were found in common.

The repertoire was sequenced with immunoSEQ multiplex PCR; TCRdb's copy has only in-frame clones and lacks some. The sample holds approximately 2,300,000 clones, 92% seen once. The V end was cut by 5 bases, the J end by 2 bases, with 9 bases between. This CDR3 has 13 residues. Germline assignment: CDR1 SGHNT and CDR2 YENEEA. Of note for this clone: Its antigen is still unknown.

The gene calls are TRBV11-3 and TRBJ2-5; no clear D gene. Sequencing used naive CD4+ T cells from PBMCs. This sample's subset: CD45RA+ positively selected. The source is a man in his late teens or twenties in good health. Some clones in this sample may be carry-over from other donors' samples. The CDR3 sequence: CASSASAQETQYF. Written as DNA, the CDR3 is TGTGCCAGCAGCGCAAGCGCGCAAGAGACCCAGTACTTC.